One TCR beta chain is described in this entry. The data belong to a study of blood T cell repertoires in COVID-19. Study-level background: The United States, Italy and Spain provided the acute and convalescent COVID-19 samples. The analysed material was cDNA or gDNA that came from T cells, B-cell-depleted T cells, or PBMCs.

Original data processing: From reference gene primer amplification, estimates of nucleated cell counts were derived. Profiled with immunoSEQ multiplex PCR; TCRdb holds only in-frame clones, not every one. The D gene and trimming were derived from the DNA, and the V and J assignments and clone size from that table. The sample includes 200,000 to 250,000 clones, 82% of them seen just once. Germline V gene lookup returns CDR1 MNHEY and CDR2 SVGEGT. The CDR3 covers 15 residues. V shed 5 bases, J shed 8 bases, and the junction held 11 bases outside the gene matches. Sequences were obtained from peripheral blood. The origin of this receptor is a woman aged 18-30 years with acute or convalescent COVID-19. The chain couples TRBV6-2 or TRBV6-3 to TRBJ1-4; 7 positions match TRBD1. CDR3 region: CASSPEGAGREKLFF. The CDR3, as DNA: TGTGCCAGCAGTCCCGAGGGGGCAGGGCGCGAAAAACTGTTTTTT.